One and the same sample provided the 11 T cell receptor beta chains below, sequenced in a study of regulatory T cells in long-lasting Graves disease. CDR3-region Arm-PCR and iRepertoire HTBI primers produced the TCR beta libraries. TCRdb independently ran MiXCR on the multiplex PCR reads; one entry per CDR3 protein. The data show roughly 500,000 distinct CDR3 sequences, with under 25% seen just once and about 8.3% held by the top ten. The sample's time point: persistent/refractory GD, antithyroid drugs over 5 years with positive TRAb. Preparation of the TCR library used RNA extracted from PBMCs. Here the sequenced sample was peripheral blood mononuclear cells (PBMCs), taken when the disease was refractory, from a patient treated with antithyroid drugs. The receptor set was obtained from a female donor with Graves disease.

This chain connects TRBV30 to TRBJ1-6; 8 bases are a match to TRBD1. Germline values: CDR1 GTSNPN, CDR2 SVGIG (reference sequence). V was pared by 0 bases and J by 9 bases, with 4 bases of the junction left unmatched. The CDR3 contains 14 residues. The DNA of the CDR3 is TGTGCCTGGAGTGTAATCAGGGGGCGTTCACCCCTCCACTTT. Its protein is CAWSVIRGRSPLHF.

This clonotype has ten or more counts. The V and J genes are TRBV3-1 and TRBJ2-7; D may correspond to TRBD1 or TRBD2 (6 bases each). Between the trimmed V and J ends, which lost 0 bases and 7 bases, there was a span of 13 bases. The length of the CDR3 is 14 residues. Per the germline V gene, CDR1 is LGHDT and CDR2 is YNNKEL (reference sequence). The CDR3 protein is CASSQDRRGREQYF. The CDR3 DNA is TGTGCCAGCAGCCAAGATCGGAGGGGGAGGGAGCAGTACTTC.

Note on this clonotype: Just one base apart from a much larger clone, this may be a read error. The chain has TRBV29-1 and TRBJ1-2, with D unclear. Germline V gene data show CDR1 as SQVTM and CDR2 as ANQGSEA. The V and J ends lost 4 bases and 5 bases respectively, with 14 bases between them. This CDR3 spans 13 amino acids. The CDR3 DNA is TGCAGCGTTGTCGACCCAGCAGCTTATGGCTACACCTTC. As protein: CSVVDPAAYGYTF.

This clonotype was seen a few times. The chain is built from TRBV7-9 and TRBJ2-2, with D unresolved. V was trimmed by 7 bases and J by 6 bases, leaving 9 bases between them. The CDR3 length is 12 residues. Per the germline V gene, CDR1 is SEHNR and CDR2 is FQNEAQ (reference sequence). The CDR3 here is CASTPKAGELFF. Here the CDR3 DNA reads TGTGCCAGCACCCCCAAAGCCGGGGAGCTGTTTTTT.

This rearrangement joins TRBV10-2 to TRBJ2-7, with D tentatively TRBD2 (6 bases). The CDR3 has 14 amino acids. V lost 7 bases and J lost 4, with 17 bases in between. Germline assignment: CDR1 WSHSY and CDR2 SAAADI. CDR3 in DNA: TGCGCCAGCATTGGGGGGAGTCCCTTTTACGAGCAGTACTTC. Translating gives CASIGGSPFYEQYF.

At least ten counts were recorded for this clonotype. The J gene is TRBJ1-5, the V gene TRBV28; tentative D call: TRBD1 (5 bases). Germline assignment: CDR1 MDHEN and CDR2 SYDVKM. CDR3 length: 13 residues. V shed 7 bases and J shed 4 bases, with 11 bases lying between them. Written as DNA, the CDR3 is TGTGCCAGCAAGTGGCAGGGTAATCAGCCCCAGCATTTT. Protein sequence: CASKWQGNQPQHF.

This clonotype showed up just a few times. The chain carries TRBV19 and TRBJ1-5; D ambiguous. Trimming took off 7 bases at V and 0 bases at J, with 19 bases between the two ends. This CDR3 has 17 amino acids. Germline V lookup: CDR1 LNHDA, CDR2 SQIVND (reference sequence). CDR3 in amino acids: CASTAMGSVGSNQPQHF. CDR3 DNA sequence: TGTGCCAGTACTGCGATGGGGAGTGTTGGTAGCAATCAGCCCCAGCATTTT.

This clonotype was observed many times. The V gene is TRBV3-1, the J gene TRBJ2-7, with a possible D match to TRBD1 (5 bases). V dropped 1 base and J dropped 7 bases, with 8 bases sitting between them. The CDR3 loop spans 12 amino acids. Germline values: CDR1 LGHDT, CDR2 YNNKEL (reference sequence). The CDR3 bases are TGTGCCAGCAGCCAAGTGGGGCTGGAGCAGTACTTC. Amino acid sequence: CASSQVGLEQYF.

The gene calls are TRBV4-2 and TRBJ2-7; D remains ambiguous. In germline, CDR1 is LGHNA, CDR2 YNFKEQ. Trimming pared 4 bases from V and 1 base from J, leaving 8 bases between. CDR3 length: 13 amino acids. CDR3 sequence: CASSREDSYEQYF. The CDR3 DNA sequence: TGTGCCAGCAGCCGAGAAGATTCCTACGAGCAGTACTTC.

This clonotype was detected only a few times. Mismatch with germline at one junction end may stem from a read error. The chain has TRBV7-2 and TRBJ2-5, with 14 nucleotides matching TRBD2. CDR1 and CDR2 (germline): SGHTA, FQGNSA. The CDR3 is 20 residues long. The CDR3 sequence: CANSLRRPGLAGVRQETQYF. Written as DNA, the CDR3 is TGTGCCAACAGCTTAAGGCGACCGGGACTAGCGGGAGTTAGGCAAGAGACCCAGTACTTC.

This clonotype was seen a few times. This sequence joins TRBV6-5 and TRBJ2-7; 7 bases align to TRBD2. Per the germline V gene, CDR1 is MNHEY and CDR2 is SVGAGI. CDR3 size: 15 residues. The ends lost 2 bases at V and 4 bases at J; junction bases unmatched: 8. CDR3 bases: TGTGCCAGCAGTTACGAGGCGGGAGTCGGATACGAGCAGTACTTC. Amino acid sequence: CASSYEAGVGYEQYF.